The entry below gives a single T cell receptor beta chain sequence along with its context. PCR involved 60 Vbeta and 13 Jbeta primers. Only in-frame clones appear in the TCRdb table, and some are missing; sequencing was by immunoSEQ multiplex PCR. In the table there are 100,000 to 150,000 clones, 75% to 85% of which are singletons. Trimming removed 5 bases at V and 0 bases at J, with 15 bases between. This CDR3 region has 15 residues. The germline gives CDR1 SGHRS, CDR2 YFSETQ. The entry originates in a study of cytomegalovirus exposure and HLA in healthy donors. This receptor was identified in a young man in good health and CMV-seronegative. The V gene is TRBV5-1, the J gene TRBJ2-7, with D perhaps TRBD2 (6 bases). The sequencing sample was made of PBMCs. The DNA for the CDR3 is TGCGCCAGCAGACGGGCTCGGGAGAGCTCCTACGAGCAGTACTTC. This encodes CASRRARESSYEQYF.